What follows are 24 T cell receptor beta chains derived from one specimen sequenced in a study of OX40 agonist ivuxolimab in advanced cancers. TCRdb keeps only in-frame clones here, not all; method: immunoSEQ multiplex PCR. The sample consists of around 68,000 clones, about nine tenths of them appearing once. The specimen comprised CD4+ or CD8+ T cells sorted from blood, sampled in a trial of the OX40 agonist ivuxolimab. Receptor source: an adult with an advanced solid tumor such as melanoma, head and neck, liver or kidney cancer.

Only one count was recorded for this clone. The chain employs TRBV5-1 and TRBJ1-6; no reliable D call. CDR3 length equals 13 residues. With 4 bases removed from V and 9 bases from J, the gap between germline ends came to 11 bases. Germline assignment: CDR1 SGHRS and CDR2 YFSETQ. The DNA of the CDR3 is TGCGCCAGCAGCCTCATCTTGGGTTCACCCCTCCACTTT. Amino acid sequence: CASSLILGSPLHF.

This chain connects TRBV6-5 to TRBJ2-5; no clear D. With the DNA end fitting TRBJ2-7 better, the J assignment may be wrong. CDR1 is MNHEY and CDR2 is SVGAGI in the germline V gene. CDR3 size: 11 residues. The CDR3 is CASRDGYEQYF. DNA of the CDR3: TGTGCCAGCAGGGACGGCTACGAGCAGTACTTC.

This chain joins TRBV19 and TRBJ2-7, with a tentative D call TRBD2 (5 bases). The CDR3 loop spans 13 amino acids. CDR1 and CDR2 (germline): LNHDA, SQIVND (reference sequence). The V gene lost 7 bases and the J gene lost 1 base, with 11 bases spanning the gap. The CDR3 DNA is TGTGCCAGTACTCAAAGCGGATCCTACGAGCAGTACTTC. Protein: CASTQSGSYEQYF.

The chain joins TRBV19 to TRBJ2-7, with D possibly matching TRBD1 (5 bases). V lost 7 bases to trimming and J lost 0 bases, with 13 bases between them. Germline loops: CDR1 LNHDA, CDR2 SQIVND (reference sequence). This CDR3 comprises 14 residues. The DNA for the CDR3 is TGTGCCAGTATGAGAGACAGAGACTCCTACGAGCAGTACTTC. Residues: CASMRDRDSYEQYF.

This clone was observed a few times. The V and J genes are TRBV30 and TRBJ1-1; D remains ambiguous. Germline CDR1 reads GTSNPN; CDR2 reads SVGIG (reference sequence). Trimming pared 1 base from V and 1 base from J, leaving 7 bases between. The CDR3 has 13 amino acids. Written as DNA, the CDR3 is TGTGCCTGGAGTGGGGCGCGGAACACTGAAGCTTTCTTT. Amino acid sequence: CAWSGARNTEAFF.

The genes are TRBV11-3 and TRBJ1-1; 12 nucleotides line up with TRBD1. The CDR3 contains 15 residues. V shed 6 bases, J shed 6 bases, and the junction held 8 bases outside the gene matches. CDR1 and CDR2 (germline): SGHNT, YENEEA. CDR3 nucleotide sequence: TGTGCCAGCAGTTCCCCGGGACAGGGGGCCGCTGAAGCTTTCTTT. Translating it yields CASSSPGQGAAEAFF.

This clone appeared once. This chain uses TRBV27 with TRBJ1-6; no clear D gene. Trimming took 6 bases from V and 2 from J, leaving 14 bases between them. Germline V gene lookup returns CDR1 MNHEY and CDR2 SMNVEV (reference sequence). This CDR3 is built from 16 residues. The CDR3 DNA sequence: TGTGCCAGCAGAGACCTTAAACGGGCCTATAATTCACCCCTCCACTTT. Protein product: CASRDLKRAYNSPLHF.

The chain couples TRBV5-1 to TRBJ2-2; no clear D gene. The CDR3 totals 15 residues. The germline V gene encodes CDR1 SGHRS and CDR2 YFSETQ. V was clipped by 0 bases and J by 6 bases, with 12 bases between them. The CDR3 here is CASSLVGPNAGELFF. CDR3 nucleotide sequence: TGCGCCAGCAGCTTGGTCGGCCCAAACGCCGGGGAGCTGTTTTTT.

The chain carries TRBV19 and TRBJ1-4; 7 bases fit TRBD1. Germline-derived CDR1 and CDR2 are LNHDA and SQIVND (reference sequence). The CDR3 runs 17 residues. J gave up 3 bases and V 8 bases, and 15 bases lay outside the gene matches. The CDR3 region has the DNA TGTGCCAGTTTAGGACAGGAACATGGAGCAGCTAATGAAAAACTGTTTTTT. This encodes CASLGQEHGAANEKLFF.

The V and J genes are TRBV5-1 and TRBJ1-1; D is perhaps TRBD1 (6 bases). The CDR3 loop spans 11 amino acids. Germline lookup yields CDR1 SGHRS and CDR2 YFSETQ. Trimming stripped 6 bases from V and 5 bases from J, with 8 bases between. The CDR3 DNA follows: TGCGCCAGCACAGGGGAGACTGAAGCTTTCTTT. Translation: CASTGETEAFF.

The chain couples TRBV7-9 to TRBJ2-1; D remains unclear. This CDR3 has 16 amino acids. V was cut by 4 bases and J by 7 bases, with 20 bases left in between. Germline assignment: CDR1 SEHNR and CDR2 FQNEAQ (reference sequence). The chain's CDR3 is CASSSETTPLRNEQFF. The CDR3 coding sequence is TGTGCCAGCAGCTCGGAGACGACCCCACTTAGGAATGAGCAGTTCTTC.

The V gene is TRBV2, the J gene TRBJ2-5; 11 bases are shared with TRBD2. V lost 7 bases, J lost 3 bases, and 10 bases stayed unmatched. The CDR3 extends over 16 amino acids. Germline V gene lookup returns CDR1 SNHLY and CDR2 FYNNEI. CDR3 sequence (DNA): TGTGCCAGCACGCGACTAGCGGGAAGATTAGAAGAGACCCAGTACTTC. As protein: CASTRLAGRLEETQYF.

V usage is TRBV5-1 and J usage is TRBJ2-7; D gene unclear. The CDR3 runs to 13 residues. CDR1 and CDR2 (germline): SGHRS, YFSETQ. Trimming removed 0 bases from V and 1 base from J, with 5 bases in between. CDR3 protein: CASSLDGSYEQYF. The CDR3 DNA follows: TGCGCCAGCAGCTTGGATGGATCCTACGAGCAGTACTTC.

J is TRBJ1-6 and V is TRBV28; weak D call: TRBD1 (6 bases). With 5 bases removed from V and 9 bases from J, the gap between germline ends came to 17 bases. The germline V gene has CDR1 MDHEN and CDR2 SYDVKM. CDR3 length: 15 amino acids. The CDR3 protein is CASSTLGGGGSPLHF. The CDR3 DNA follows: TGTGCCAGCAGTACACTAGGGGGGGGTGGTTCACCCCTCCACTTT.

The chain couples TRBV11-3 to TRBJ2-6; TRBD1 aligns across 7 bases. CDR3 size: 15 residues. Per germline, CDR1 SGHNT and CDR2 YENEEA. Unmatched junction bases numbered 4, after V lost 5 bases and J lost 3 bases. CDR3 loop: CASSARGHGANVLTF. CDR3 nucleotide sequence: TGTGCCAGCAGCGCGAGGGGGCATGGGGCCAACGTCCTGACTTTC.

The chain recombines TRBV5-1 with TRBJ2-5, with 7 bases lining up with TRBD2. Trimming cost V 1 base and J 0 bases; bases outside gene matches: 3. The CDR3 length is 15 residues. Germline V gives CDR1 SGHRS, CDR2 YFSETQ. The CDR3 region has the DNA TGCGCCAGCAGCTTGTTTCGGGGGGACCAAGAGACCCAGTACTTC. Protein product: CASSLFRGDQETQYF.

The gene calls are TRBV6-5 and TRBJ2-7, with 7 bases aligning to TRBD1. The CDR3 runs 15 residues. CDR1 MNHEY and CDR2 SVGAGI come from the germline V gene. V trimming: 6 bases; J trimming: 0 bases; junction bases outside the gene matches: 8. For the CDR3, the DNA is TGTGCCAGCAGCAAGCAGGGGGTGACCTCCTACGAGCAGTACTTC. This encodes CASSKQGVTSYEQYF.

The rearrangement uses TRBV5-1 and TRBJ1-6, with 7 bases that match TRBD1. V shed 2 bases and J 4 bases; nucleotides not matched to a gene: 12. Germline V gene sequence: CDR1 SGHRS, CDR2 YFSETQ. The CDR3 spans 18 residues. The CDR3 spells CASSLTFAGTVYNSPLHF. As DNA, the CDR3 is TGCGCCAGCAGCTTAACCTTTGCCGGGACAGTTTATAATTCACCCCTCCACTTT.

The CDR3 nucleotides are TGTGCCAGCTCCCCTCGATCTTCTTACAATGAGCAGTTCTTC. This translates into CASSPRSSYNEQFF. J is TRBJ2-1 and V is TRBV18; D call uncertain. Germline lookup yields CDR1 KGHSH and CDR2 LQKENI. Trimming removed 6 bases from V and 4 bases from J, with 13 bases in between. There are 14 residues in the CDR3. Full variable domain (remainder filled in from reference TRBV18 and TRBJ2-1): NAGVMQNPRHLVRRRGQEARLRCSPMKGHSHVYWYRQLPEEGLKFMVYLQKENIIDESGMPKERFSAEFPKEGPSILRIQQVVRGDSAAYFCASSPRSSYNEQFFGPGTRLTVL.

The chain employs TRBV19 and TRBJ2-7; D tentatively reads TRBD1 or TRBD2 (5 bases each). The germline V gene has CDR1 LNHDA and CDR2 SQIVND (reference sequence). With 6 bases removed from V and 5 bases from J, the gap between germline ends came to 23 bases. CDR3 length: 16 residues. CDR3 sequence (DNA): TGTGCCAGTAGAGCTTCTTTTGGGCAGGGACCCCACGAGCAGTACTTC. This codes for CASRASFGQGPHEQYF. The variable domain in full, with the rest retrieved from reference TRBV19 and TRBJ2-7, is DGGITQSPKYLFRKEGQNVTLSCEQNLNHDAMYWYRQDPGQGLRLIYYSQIVNDFQKGDIAEGYSVSREKKESFPLTVTSAQKNPTAFYLCASRASFGQGPHEQYFGPGTRLTVT.

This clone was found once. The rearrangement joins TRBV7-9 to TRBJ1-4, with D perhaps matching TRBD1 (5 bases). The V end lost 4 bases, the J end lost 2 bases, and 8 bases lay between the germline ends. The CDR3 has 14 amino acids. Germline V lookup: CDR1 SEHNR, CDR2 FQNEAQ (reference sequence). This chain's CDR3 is CASSSGLTNEKLFF. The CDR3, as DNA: TGTGCCAGCAGCTCGGGGCTCACTAATGAAAAACTGTTTTTT. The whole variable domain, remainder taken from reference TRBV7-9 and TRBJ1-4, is DTGVSQNPRHKITKRGQNVTFRCDPISEHNRLYWYRQTLGQGPEFLTYFQNEAQLEKSRLLSDRFSAERPKGSFSTLEIQRTEQGDSAMYLCASSSGLTNEKLFFGSGTQLSVL.

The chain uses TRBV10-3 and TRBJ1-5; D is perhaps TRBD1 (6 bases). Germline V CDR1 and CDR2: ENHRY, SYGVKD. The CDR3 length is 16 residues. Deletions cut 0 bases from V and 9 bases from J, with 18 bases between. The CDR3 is CAISESMADTGMPQHF. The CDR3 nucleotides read TGTGCCATCAGTGAGTCGATGGCAGACACAGGGATGCCCCAGCATTTT.

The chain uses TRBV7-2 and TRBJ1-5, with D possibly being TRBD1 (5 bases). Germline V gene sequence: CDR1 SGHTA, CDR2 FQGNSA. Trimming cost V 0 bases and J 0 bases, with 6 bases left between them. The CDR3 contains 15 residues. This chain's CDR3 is CASSLARGSNQPQHF. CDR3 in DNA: TGTGCCAGCAGCTTAGCGAGGGGTAGCAATCAGCCCCAGCATTTT.

The DNA of the CDR3 is TGTGCCAGCAGCCTACAGGGAGGCTCCTACAATGAGCAGTTCTTC. Translated: CASSLQGGSYNEQFF. The genes are TRBV5-8 and TRBJ2-1; D tentatively reads TRBD1 or TRBD2 (6 bases each). Trimming pared 4 bases from V and 0 bases from J, leaving 11 bases between. The germline gives CDR1 SGHTS, CDR2 YDEGEE. The CDR3 sequence is 15 residues long.